Below are 32 T cell receptor beta chains sequenced from a single sample in a study of beta chain features in type 1 diabetes (dated by TCRdb to 2016 to 2019). Libraries were constructed by the immunoSEQ multiplex PCR assay. The entire isolated RNA was reverse transcribed using the High Capacity cDNA Reverse Transcription Kit, and thus expressed TCRB transcripts were sequenced. Held by TCRdb, this immuneACCESS table contains in-frame sequences only and omits some clones. Under half of the omission traces to an unresolved V gene where checked; the cause of the rest is unknown. The sample has 600,000 to 650,000 clones on record, 15% to 18% of them singletons. Of the sample, around 0.095% is held by the ten largest clones. Input material: naive CD4+ T cells from blood. The cell subset or site label, as the study defines it: true naive CD4+ T cells. These receptors all stem from a man aged 18 to 30 in good health.

J is TRBJ2-7 and V is TRBV6-6, with no clear D. The V end lost 4 bases, the J end lost 4 bases, and 8 bases lay between the germline ends. This CDR3 comprises 12 residues. Germline CDR1 is MNHNY and CDR2 is SVGAGI (reference sequence). The CDR3 loop is CASSSNLYEQYF. In DNA, the CDR3 is TGTGCCAGCAGTTCAAATCTATACGAGCAGTACTTC.

The chain links TRBV5-6 to TRBJ2-3; tentative D call: TRBD1 (6 bases). Germline V gene lookup returns CDR1 SGHDT and CDR2 YYEEEE. The CDR3 has 16 amino acids. V dropped 6 bases and J dropped 4 bases, with 21 bases sitting between them. CDR3 DNA: TGTGCCAGCACCCTACCAGGGGTGCTATTCGCAGATACGCAGTATTTT. Protein: CASTLPGVLFADTQYF.

Only a few counts were recorded for this clone. The gene calls are TRBV27 and TRBJ1-5, with 7 bases matching TRBD1. CDR3 length: 15 residues. Trimming removed 6 bases from V and 3 bases from J; junction bases left unmatched: 8. Looked up from germline, CDR1 is MNHEY and CDR2 is SMNVEV (reference sequence). CDR3: CASRRGQTNNQPQHF. The CDR3 nucleotides read TGTGCCAGCAGGCGGGGACAGACCAACAATCAGCCCCAGCATTTT.

CDR3 in amino acids: CASSLNPPARGTGELFF. CDR3 sequence (DNA): TGCGCCAGCAGCTTAAACCCGCCGGCTCGTGGCACCGGGGAGCTGTTTTTT. The chain joins TRBV5-1 to TRBJ2-2; D is undetermined. Germline CDR1 and CDR2: SGHRS and YFSETQ. CDR3 length: 17 amino acids. Trimming stripped 2 bases from V and 4 bases from J, with 18 bases between.

V and J are TRBV25-1 and TRBJ2-7; no clear D. Per the germline V gene, CDR1 is MGHDK and CDR2 is SYGVNS. The CDR3 contains 12 residues. V gave up 4 bases and J gave up 5 bases, with 9 bases separating them. The CDR3 region is CASSAPWDEQYF. The CDR3 coding sequence is TGTGCCAGCAGTGCCCCCTGGGACGAGCAGTACTTC.

The V and J genes are TRBV4-2 and TRBJ2-3; D ambiguous. The CDR3 consists of 16 residues. The V and J ends lost 2 bases and 0 bases respectively, with 12 bases between them. Per germline, CDR1 LGHNA and CDR2 YNFKEQ. The CDR3 reads CASSQLDTWSTDTQYF. As DNA, the CDR3 is TGTGCCAGCAGCCAATTAGACACCTGGAGCACAGATACGCAGTATTTT.

This clone was counted only a few times. The chain couples TRBV4-1 to TRBJ1-2; D ambiguous. V lost 0 bases and J lost 1, with 12 bases in between. Germline V gene lookup returns CDR1 MGHRA and CDR2 YSYEKL. This CDR3 has 16 residues. The CDR3 loop is CASSQDLRHINYGYTF. CDR3 nucleotides: TGCGCCAGCAGCCAAGATCTTCGGCATATTAACTATGGCTACACCTTC.

J is TRBJ2-1 and V is TRBV7-2; 8 bases line up with TRBD2. Trimming cost V 1 base and J 6 bases; bases outside gene matches: 2. The CDR3 is 14 amino acids. Germline CDR1 and CDR2: SGHTA and FQGNSA. The CDR3: CASSLVRGGNEQFF. The CDR3 bases are TGTGCCAGCAGCTTAGTTCGGGGGGGCAATGAGCAGTTCTTC.

A few counts support this clone. The V and J genes are TRBV5-4 and TRBJ1-4; TRBD1 is a possible D gene (6 bases). Germline loops: CDR1 SGHNT, CDR2 YYREEE (reference sequence). CDR3 length: 15 residues. V lost 0 bases and J lost 7, with 13 bases in between. The CDR3 DNA follows: TGTGCCAGCAGCTTGGCTCCAGGGACAATTGAAAAACTGTTTTTT. Translation gives CASSLAPGTIEKLFF. The complete variable domain, with remaining parts taken from reference TRBV5-4 and TRBJ1-4, reads ETGVTQSPTHLIKTRGQQVTLRCSSQSGHNTVSWYQQALGQGPQFIFQYYREEENGRGNFPPRFSGLQFPNYSSELNVNALELDDSALYLCASSLAPGTIEKLFFGSGTQLSVL.

This clone appeared a few times. The chain uses TRBV11-2 and TRBJ2-1; D not certain. CDR1 SGHAT and CDR2 FQNNGV come from the germline V gene. V gave up 0 bases and J gave up 2 bases, with 8 bases separating them. This CDR3 has 15 amino acids. CDR3 sequence: CASSLEIGTYNEQFF. The CDR3 DNA follows: TGTGCCAGCAGCTTAGAGATTGGCACCTACAATGAGCAGTTCTTC.

A few counts support this clone. This chain connects TRBV5-1 to TRBJ1-5; the match to TRBD1 covers 7 bases. The germline V gene has CDR1 SGHRS and CDR2 YFSETQ. The CDR3 has 13 amino acids. With 2 bases clipped from V and 9 bases from J, the junction kept 5 bases outside the gene matches. The CDR3 DNA reads TGCGCCAGCAGCTTTACAGGGGACGCGCCCCAGCATTTT. The encoded protein is CASSFTGDAPQHF.

The CDR3 DNA sequence: TGTGCCAGCAGCTCGACACTCACCGGGGAGCTGTTTTTT. The encoded protein is CASSSTLTGELFF. The V and J genes are TRBV7-3 and TRBJ2-2, with D unresolved. Trimming removed 4 bases at V and 4 bases at J, with 7 bases between. From germline, CDR1 is SGHTA and CDR2 FQGTGA. CDR3 size: 13 residues.

The rearrangement joins TRBV4-2 to TRBJ2-7, with D hard to call. The CDR3 is 14 amino acids. Trimming took 0 bases from V and 4 from J, leaving 10 bases between them. Germline CDR1 is LGHNA and CDR2 is YNFKEQ. This CDR3 is CASSQERTPYEQYF. CDR3 DNA: TGTGCCAGCAGCCAAGAAAGAACACCTTACGAGCAGTACTTC.

The V gene is TRBV6-5, the J gene TRBJ1-1; 10 bases line up with TRBD1. The V gene end was trimmed by 7 bases and the J gene end by 0 bases; junction bases not matched to a gene: 5. The CDR3 contains 15 residues. Germline V gives CDR1 MNHEY, CDR2 SVGAGI. In DNA, the CDR3 is TGTGCCAGCAAGCGGGACAGGGGATTGAACACTGAAGCTTTCTTT. Translated: CASKRDRGLNTEAFF.

This clone was counted between two and nine times. The V call is TRBV28, the J call TRBJ2-7; D might be TRBD2 (6 bases). V was clipped by 8 bases and J by 3 bases, with 20 bases between them. This CDR3 is built from 15 residues. Per the germline V gene, CDR1 is MDHEN and CDR2 is SYDVKM. CDR3 sequence: CASPPARGPVYEQYF. CDR3 nucleotides: TGTGCCAGCCCGCCCGCGCGGGGTCCGGTCTACGAGCAGTACTTC.

The J gene is TRBJ2-3, the V gene TRBV13, with TRBD1 matching over 10 bases. The CDR3 is made up of 17 amino acids. J gave up 4 bases and V 5 bases, and 12 bases lay outside the gene matches. Germline CDR1 PRHDT, CDR2 FYEKMQ (reference sequence). CDR3 loop: CASSKGLGQGPSDTQYF. DNA of the CDR3: TGTGCCAGCAGCAAAGGTCTGGGACAGGGGCCTTCAGATACGCAGTATTTT.

The table lists this clone with a few counts. The chain has TRBV10-3 and TRBJ1-5, with a possible D match to TRBD1 (5 bases). The germline gives CDR1 ENHRY, CDR2 SYGVKD. V lost 2 bases, J lost 3 bases, and 8 bases lay in between. This CDR3 comprises 14 residues. In DNA form, the CDR3 reads TGTGCCATCAGTGAGCAGGGTTACAATCAGCCCCAGCATTTT. It encodes CAISEQGYNQPQHF.

This clone came up a few times. The chain links TRBV5-1 to TRBJ1-1, with a possible D match to TRBD1 (6 bases). This CDR3 has 15 amino acids. Germline V CDR1 and CDR2: SGHRS, YFSETQ. Between the trimmed V and J ends, which lost 3 bases and 1 base, there was a span of 13 bases. The CDR3 loop is CASSSAGQRNTEAFF. The CDR3 nucleotides read TGCGCCAGCAGCTCCGCGGGACAACGGAACACTGAAGCTTTCTTT.

V and J are TRBV18 and TRBJ1-2; no definite D call. The CDR3 spans 14 residues. Trimming took 0 bases from V and 4 from J, leaving 9 bases between them. The germline V gene has CDR1 KGHSH and CDR2 LQKENI. This chain's CDR3 is CASSPPTVSYGYTF. The CDR3 DNA reads as TGTGCCAGCTCACCACCCACGGTTTCCTATGGCTACACCTTC.

Written as DNA, the CDR3 is TGTGCCAGCAGTCCTACCCCGGGGGGCGGCACAGATACGCAGTATTTT. Encoded protein: CASSPTPGGGTDTQYF. The rearrangement uses TRBV27 and TRBJ2-3, with a weak D call TRBD2 (7 bases). This CDR3 contains 16 residues. Germline V CDR1 and CDR2: MNHEY, SMNVEV (reference sequence). V lost 5 bases to trimming and J lost 1 base, with 16 bases between them.

The chain links TRBV6-5 to TRBJ1-4; D remains ambiguous. The CDR3 runs 13 residues. Germline lookup yields CDR1 MNHEY and CDR2 SVGAGI. V was cut by 2 bases and J by 8 bases, with 9 bases left in between. As DNA, the CDR3 is TGTGCCAGCAGTTACGAATTCAGCGAAAAACTGTTTTTT. This gives the protein CASSYEFSEKLFF.

CDR3 residues: CASGDRPYEQYF. In nucleotides, the CDR3 is TGTGCCAGTGGGGACAGACCCTACGAGCAGTACTTC. J is TRBJ2-7 and V is TRBV19; 7 positions match TRBD1. The CDR3 extends over 12 amino acids. J lost 2 bases, V lost 8 bases, and 3 bases had no gene match. Germline CDR1 LNHDA, CDR2 SQIVND (reference sequence).

This clone was picked up many times. V is TRBV14 and J is TRBJ2-1; TRBD2 matches at 9 bases. This CDR3 is 16 amino acids long. CDR1 is SGHDN, CDR2 FVKESK, per germline. V was pared by 3 bases and J by 5 bases, with 8 bases of the junction left unmatched. Here the CDR3 reads CASSQDPGLADNEQFF. DNA of the CDR3: TGTGCCAGCAGCCAGGATCCGGGACTAGCTGACAATGAGCAGTTCTTC.

The chain uses TRBV25-1 and TRBJ2-7; 7 bases match TRBD2. CDR1 and CDR2 from the germline V gene are MGHDK and SYGVNS. The CDR3 sequence is 15 residues long. V lost 4 bases and J lost 4; bases outside the gene matches: 10. The CDR3 loop reads CASSGSGAGRYEQYF. The CDR3 bases are TGTGCCAGCAGTGGGTCCGGAGCGGGACGTTACGAGCAGTACTTC.

About this clone itself: Within the sample, other DNA sequences also encode this same CDR3. The chain couples TRBV9 to TRBJ2-7; 7 bases are shared with TRBD1. Per germline, CDR1 SGDLS and CDR2 YYNGEE. V lost 0 bases and J lost 2; bases outside the gene matches: 5. CDR3 length equals 15 residues. For the CDR3, the DNA is TGTGCCAGCAGCGTAGCCGGGACAGATACCTACGAGCAGTACTTC. Translating gives CASSVAGTDTYEQYF.

With regard to this clone: The sample holds other DNA sequences that translate to the same CDR3. The chain is built from TRBV20-1 and TRBJ1-2, with no clear D. Between the trimmed V and J ends, which lost 3 bases and 4 bases, there was a span of 6 bases. CDR3 size: 11 residues. Germline lookup yields CDR1 DFQATT and CDR2 SNEGSKA (reference sequence). The CDR3 sequence is CSASRGYGYTF. The CDR3 DNA reads TGCAGTGCTAGCCGCGGCTATGGCTACACCTTC.

This sequence joins TRBV5-1 and TRBJ2-7, with TRBD1 matching 7 bases. The CDR3 is made up of 15 amino acids. Germline V lookup: CDR1 SGHRS, CDR2 YFSETQ. V was pared by 1 base and J by 2 bases, with 6 bases of the junction left unmatched. Here the CDR3 reads CASSLIPGGPYEQYF. CDR3 sequence (DNA): TGCGCCAGCAGCTTGATTCCAGGGGGACCCTACGAGCAGTACTTC.

The chain links TRBV28 to TRBJ2-5, with TRBD1 identical over 11 bases. Germline V CDR1 and CDR2: MDHEN, SYDVKM. The length of the CDR3 is 15 residues. The ends lost 6 bases at V and 1 base at J; junction bases unmatched: 4. The CDR3: CASRRTGGAQETQYF. CDR3 sequence (DNA): TGTGCCAGCAGGCGGACAGGGGGCGCCCAAGAGACCCAGTACTTC.

V usage is TRBV2 and J usage is TRBJ2-2, with a possible D match to TRBD2 (6 bases). V lost 3 bases to trimming and J lost 1 base, with 9 bases between them. The CDR3 contains 15 residues. The V gene's germline CDR1 is SNHLY and CDR2 FYNNEI. CDR3 in amino acids: CASSDSGLNTGELFF. DNA for the CDR3: TGTGCCAGCAGTGACAGCGGGCTGAACACCGGGGAGCTGTTTTTT.

The rearrangement joins TRBV27 to TRBJ2-3; 9 nucleotides match TRBD1. The CDR3 sequence is 16 residues long. V trimming: 8 bases; J trimming: 4 bases; junction bases outside the gene matches: 13. Germline-derived CDR1 and CDR2 are MNHEY and SMNVEV (reference sequence). As DNA, the CDR3 is TGTGCCAGCTCATGGGACAGGGTAATAGCCCCAGATACGCAGTATTTT. As protein: CASSWDRVIAPDTQYF.

This clone has only a few counts. V gene TRBV4-1 combines with J gene TRBJ2-3, with D maybe TRBD2 (5 bases). Trimming pared 5 bases from V and 0 bases from J, leaving 15 bases between. This CDR3 has 16 amino acids. CDR1 is MGHRA, CDR2 YSYEKL, per germline. Written as DNA, the CDR3 is TGCGCCAGCAGCACCCGAAGCGGAGCGAGCACAGATACGCAGTATTTT. It translates to CASSTRSGASTDTQYF.

The chain joins TRBV28 to TRBJ2-1; 12 bases align to TRBD1. The CDR3 is 16 amino acids. Germline V gene data show CDR1 as MDHEN and CDR2 as SYDVKM. Germline trimming cut 2 bases from V and 9 bases from J; bases unmatched to any gene: 8. CDR3 region: CASSLNPGTGGGEQFF. As DNA, the CDR3 is TGTGCCAGCAGTTTAAACCCCGGGACAGGGGGCGGTGAGCAGTTCTTC.